This T cell receptor (beta chain) was recorded in a study of T cells in Graves' hyperthyroidism and ophthalmopathy. Researchers amplified the TCR beta CDR3 regions from RNA transcripts. The primer set for the first-round RT-PCR of the TCR CDR3 was HTBI. TCRdb passed the multiplex PCR reads through MiXCR, listing each CDR3 protein once. The sample includes roughly 600,000 distinct CDR3 sequences, more than 12% of them seen just once. This receptor was taken from a woman aged 45-65 years with Graves' ophthalmopathy. Sequencing was done on a sample of blood.

For the CDR3, the DNA is TGTGCCACCAGCAGAGTTGTGGGAGTGAACACCGGGGAGCTGTTTTTT. Amino acid sequence: CATSRVVGVNTGELFF. The J gene is TRBJ2-2, the V gene TRBV15; D is perhaps TRBD2 (5 bases). Germline V gene lookup returns CDR1 LNHNV and CDR2 YYDKDF (reference sequence). Deletions cut 1 base from V and 1 base from J, with 10 bases between. This CDR3 region has 16 residues.